This T cell receptor (beta chain) stems from a study of technical replicates of blood from a handful of donors. V was cut by 4 bases and J by 0 bases, with 17 bases left in between. Germline lookup yields CDR1 SGHRS and CDR2 YFSETQ. This CDR3 has 17 amino acids. Assay: immunoSEQ multiplex PCR; the TCRdb copy retains only in-frame clones and omits some. The sample yields approximately 75,000 clones, more than 80% seen once. The V and J genes are TRBV5-1 and TRBJ2-1; D gene ambiguous. Sequencing was performed on PBMCs. The clonotype was recovered from a human donor in good health. Some clones in this sample may be carry-over from other donors' samples. CDR3 bases: TGCGCCAGCAGCCGCCGCCCCCTCTTGAGCTCCTACAATGAGCAGTTCTTC. It codes for CASSRRPLLSSYNEQFF.